Each of the 4 T cell receptor beta chains below was sequenced from the same sample in a study of T cell repertoires in cytomegalovirus infection. For these receptors, no antigen is known. TCRdb re-called the reads through MiXCR, storing one row per CDR3 protein. The data hold roughly 990,000 distinct CDR3 sequences, with 31% observed a single time. Sequencing used cultured CD8+ T cells from PBMCs, obtained from culture after CMV antigen stimulation. The receptors were gathered from a human donor in good health (CMV status not recorded). Some clones in this sample may be carry-over from other donors' samples.

The J gene is TRBJ1-3, the V gene TRBV7-9; perhaps TRBD1 as D (5 bases). CDR3 length: 16 amino acids. Looked up from germline, CDR1 is SEHNR and CDR2 is FQNEAQ (reference sequence). Trimming stripped 5 bases from V and 2 bases from J, with 16 bases between. The CDR3 coding sequence is TGTGCCAGCAGCAAACGGGACCACTATGCTGGAAACACCATATATTTT. This translates into CASSKRDHYAGNTIYF.

The V gene is TRBV6-8, the J gene TRBJ2-5; 11 nucleotides agree with TRBD2. With V trimmed by 8 bases and J by 5 bases, 7 bases remained unmatched. There are 14 residues in the CDR3. Germline lookup yields CDR1 MNHGY and CDR2 SAAAGT. The CDR3 bases are TGTGCCAGCCACTTAGCGGGGGGGTCGGAGACCCAGTACTTC. Its protein product is CASHLAGGSETQYF.

There are many counts of this clonotype. J is TRBJ1-5 and V is TRBV28; perhaps TRBD1 as D (6 bases). The CDR3 has 15 residues. Germline CDR1 reads MDHEN; CDR2 reads SYDVKM. Between the trimmed V and J ends, which lost 3 bases and 4 bases, there was a span of 13 bases. CDR3 region: CASSLRWQGNQPQHF. The DNA of the CDR3 is TGTGCCAGCAGTTTGCGTTGGCAGGGGAATCAGCCCCAGCATTTT.

A single count supports this clonotype. The chain links TRBV20-1 to TRBJ1-5; weak D call: TRBD1 (6 bases). V was clipped by 5 bases and J by 3 bases, with 17 bases between them. Germline V gene sequence: CDR1 DFQATT, CDR2 SNEGSKA (reference sequence). The CDR3 runs to 15 residues. The CDR3 region has the DNA TGCAGTGCTCCGGACAGCTATTCCTACAATCAGCCCCAGCATTTT. This gives the protein CSAPDSYSYNQPQHF.